The next 9 T cell receptor beta chains were all read from a single sample in a study of cytotoxic CD8 clonotypes in ibrutinib-treated CLL. TCRdb's copy holds only in-frame clones and misses some; the assay was immunoSEQ multiplex PCR. Of approximately 42,000 clones in the sample, about 72% were seen once. Material: PBMCs, obtained after 12 months of ibrutinib treatment. All receptors derive from a human donor with chronic lymphocytic leukemia.

The chain links TRBV15 to TRBJ2-5; D possibly matches TRBD1 or TRBD2 (5 bases each). Germline assignment: CDR1 LNHNV and CDR2 YYDKDF (reference sequence). The CDR3 loop spans 18 amino acids. V was cut by 4 bases and J by 4 bases, with 25 bases left in between. The CDR3 nucleotides are TGTGCCACCAGCAATAGGTTATCGGGAAGGGGTTTGGGAGAGACCCAGTACTTC. Amino acids: CATSNRLSGRGLGETQYF. Drawing the rest from reference TRBV15 and TRBJ2-5, the complete variable domain is DAMVIQNPRYQVTQFGKPVTLSCSQTLNHNVMYWYQQKSSQAPKLLFHYYDKDFNNEADTPDNFQSRRPNTSFCFLDIRSPGLGDTAMYLCATSNRLSGRGLGETQYFGPGTRLLVL.

The rearrangement links TRBV5-1 to TRBJ2-5; 13 nucleotides align to TRBD2. Germline-derived CDR1 and CDR2 are SGHRS and YFSETQ. The CDR3 length is 16 residues. V shed 0 bases, J shed 4 bases, and the junction held 3 bases outside the gene matches. CDR3 DNA: TGCGCCAGCAGCTTGGGACTAGCGGGAGGTCCAGAGACCCAGTACTTC. It encodes CASSLGLAGGPETQYF.

This chain joins TRBV9 and TRBJ2-3; D perhaps matches TRBD2 (5 bases). The ends were cut back, 0 bases at V and 6 bases at J, with 11 bases in the middle. Germline V gene lookup returns CDR1 SGDLS and CDR2 YYNGEE. There are 14 residues in the CDR3. The CDR3 reads CASSVVSAADTQYF. CDR3 DNA: TGTGCCAGCAGCGTAGTTTCAGCGGCGGATACGCAGTATTTT. Together with reference TRBV9 and TRBJ2-3, the CDR3 gives the full variable domain: DSGVTQTPKHLITATGQRVTLRCSPRSGDLSVYWYQQSLDQGLQFLIQYYNGEERAKGNILERFSAQQFPDLHSELNLSSLELGDSALYFCASSVVSAADTQYFGPGTRLTVL.

This clone was observed a handful of times. V is TRBV6-1 and J is TRBJ2-3, with 9 bases matching TRBD1. The CDR3 length is 12 residues. Germline-derived CDR1 and CDR2 are MNHNS and SASEGT. V was clipped by 6 bases and J by 6 bases; unmatched bases: 1. CDR3 protein: CASRGTGDTQYF. CDR3 coding DNA: TGTGCCAGCAGGGGGACAGGGGATACGCAGTATTTT.

The rearrangement joins TRBV4-3 to TRBJ1-4; 7 bases fit TRBD1. J gave up 1 base and V 4 bases, and 3 bases lay outside the gene matches. In germline, CDR1 is LGHNA, CDR2 YSLEER. This CDR3 is built from 15 residues. CDR3 DNA: TGCGCCAGCAGCCTAACAGGGGAAACTAATGAAAAACTGTTTTTT. Protein sequence: CASSLTGETNEKLFF.

The V call is TRBV5-1, the J call TRBJ2-6; D is unclear. Germline V gives CDR1 SGHRS, CDR2 YFSETQ. The CDR3 is 14 residues long. V was clipped by 1 base and J by 0 bases, with 2 bases between them. The CDR3 DNA sequence: TGCGCCAGCAGCTTGCGCTCTGGGGCCAACGTCCTGACTTTC. Translation: CASSLRSGANVLTF. Combining the CDR3 with reference TRBV5-1 and TRBJ2-6 gives the whole variable domain KAGVTQTPRYLIKTRGQQVTLSCSPISGHRSVSWYQQTPGQGLQFLFEYFSETQRNKGNFPGRFSGRQFSNSRSEMNVSTLELGDSALYLCASSLRSGANVLTFGAGSRLTVL.

The genes are TRBV4-2 and TRBJ2-1; tentative D call: TRBD1 (5 bases). V lost 0 bases to trimming and J lost 7 bases, with 10 bases between them. The germline V gene encodes CDR1 LGHNA and CDR2 YNFKEQ. The CDR3 spans 14 residues. CDR3 sequence (DNA): TGTGCCAGCAGCCAAGACAAAGGGGTTAATGAGCAGTTCTTC. Its translation: CASSQDKGVNEQFF.

V usage is TRBV19 and J usage is TRBJ1-4; D is uncertain. The V and J ends lost 6 bases and 0 bases respectively, with 8 bases between them. Germline CDR1 reads LNHDA; CDR2 reads SQIVND (reference sequence). This CDR3 is built from 14 residues. The CDR3 loop reads CASSLSATNEKLFF. The CDR3 nucleotides read TGTGCCAGTAGCCTATCAGCAACTAATGAAAAACTGTTTTTT.

This clone has just one count. V gene TRBV28 combines with J gene TRBJ1-1, with D unclear. CDR3 length equals 13 residues. From germline, CDR1 is MDHEN and CDR2 SYDVKM. With 4 bases removed from V and 6 bases from J, the gap between germline ends came to 12 bases. CDR3 nucleotides: TGTGCCAGCAGTTATAGACCCGACGCTGAAGCTTTCTTT. It encodes CASSYRPDAEAFF.